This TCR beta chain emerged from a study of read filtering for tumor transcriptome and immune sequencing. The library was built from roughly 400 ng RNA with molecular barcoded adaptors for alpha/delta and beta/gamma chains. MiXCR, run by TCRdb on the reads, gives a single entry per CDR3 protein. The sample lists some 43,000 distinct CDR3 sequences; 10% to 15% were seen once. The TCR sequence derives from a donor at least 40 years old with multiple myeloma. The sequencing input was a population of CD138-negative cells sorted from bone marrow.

The CDR3 nucleotides read TGCGCCAGCAGCTTGGACGGTCTACCTTACCAGCAGTACTTC. Translated, it gives CASSLDGLPYQQYF. The chain combines TRBV5-1 with TRBJ2-7, with no clear D. The CDR3 is 14 amino acids. Germline loops: CDR1 SGHRS, CDR2 YFSETQ. V dropped 0 bases and J dropped 8 bases, with 15 bases sitting between them.